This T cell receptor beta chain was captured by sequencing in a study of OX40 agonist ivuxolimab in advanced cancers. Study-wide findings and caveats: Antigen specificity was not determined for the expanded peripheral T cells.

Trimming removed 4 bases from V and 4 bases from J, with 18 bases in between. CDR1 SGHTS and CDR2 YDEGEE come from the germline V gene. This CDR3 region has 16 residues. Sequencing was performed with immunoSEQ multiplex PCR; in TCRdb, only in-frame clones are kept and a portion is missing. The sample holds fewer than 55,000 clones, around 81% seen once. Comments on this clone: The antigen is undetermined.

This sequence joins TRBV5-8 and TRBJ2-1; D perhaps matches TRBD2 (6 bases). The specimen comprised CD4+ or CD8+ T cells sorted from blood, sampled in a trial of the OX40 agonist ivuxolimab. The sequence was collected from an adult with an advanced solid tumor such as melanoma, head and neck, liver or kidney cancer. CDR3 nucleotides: TGTGCCAGCAGCCCCTTTTTGAGGGAGGATTACAATGAGCAGTTCTTC. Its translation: CASSPFLREDYNEQFF.